This T cell receptor beta chain appears in the sequencing data of a study of blood T cell repertoires in COVID-19. Generated by immunoSEQ multiplex PCR, the TCRdb table keeps only in-frame clones and is missing some. The repertoire holds fewer than 250,000 clones, under 85% seen once, with approximately 1.8% in the top ten. CDR1 is SGHRS and CDR2 is YFSETQ in the germline V gene. The CDR3 has 13 amino acids. With 4 bases removed from V and 2 bases from J, the gap between germline ends came to 9 bases. The material sequenced was PBMCs or T cells enriched from blood (not recorded which). This receptor was taken from a man in his sixties who had recovered from COVID-19. This chain uses TRBV5-1 with TRBJ2-5; a possible D gene is TRBD1 (7 bases). CDR3 sequence (DNA): TGCGCCAGCAGCGCGGGACAGCAAGAGACCCAGTACTTC. Amino acids: CASSAGQQETQYF.